The 15 T cell receptor beta chains below were found in one sample sequenced in a study of blood T cell repertoires in COVID-19. The assay was immunoSEQ multiplex PCR, and TCRdb's table has in-frame clones only and misses some. This table has about 270,000 clones, about 86% appearing once. Material for sequencing was peripheral blood. The receptors derive from a woman in her 70s with COVID-19, enrolled during active disease.

The genes are TRBV5-1 and TRBJ1-6, with 10 bases matching TRBD1. This CDR3 is 16 amino acids long. With V trimmed by 4 bases and J by 4 bases, 5 bases remained unmatched. Germline V CDR1 and CDR2: SGHRS, YFSETQ. The CDR3 bases are TGCGCCAGCAGCATCGGACAGGGGGAGTATAATTCACCCCTCCACTTT. This gives the protein CASSIGQGEYNSPLHF.

The J gene is TRBJ2-1, the V gene TRBV6-5; 10 nucleotides align to TRBD2. Per germline, CDR1 MNHEY and CDR2 SVGAGI. Trimming took 6 bases from V and 11 from J; bases not matched to a gene: 10. This CDR3 comprises 14 residues. The CDR3 loop reads CASSLSGGNGKQFF. The CDR3 bases are TGTGCCAGCAGCCTTAGCGGGGGGAACGGCAAGCAGTTCTTC.

The chain has TRBV5-1 and TRBJ2-7, with 7 bases that match TRBD1. Germline V gene sequence: CDR1 SGHRS, CDR2 YFSETQ. Germline trimming cut 1 base from V and 3 bases from J; bases unmatched to any gene: 4. This CDR3 contains 14 residues. CDR3: CASSLQGGNYEQYF. For the CDR3, the DNA is TGCGCCAGCAGCTTGCAAGGGGGCAACTACGAGCAGTACTTC.

This chain connects TRBV5-1 to TRBJ1-2; the match to TRBD1 covers 8 bases. Germline V lookup: CDR1 SGHRS, CDR2 YFSETQ. The CDR3 is 14 amino acids. The V gene end was trimmed by 4 bases and the J gene end by 5 bases; junction bases not matched to a gene: 7. CDR3 nucleotide sequence: TGCGCCAGCAGCACACGACAGGGGTTTTATGGCTACACCTTC. Protein: CASSTRQGFYGYTF.

The rearrangement joins TRBV19 to TRBJ2-5; no reliable D call. Trimming stripped 6 bases from V and 5 bases from J, with 19 bases between. CDR3 length: 15 residues. CDR1 is LNHDA, CDR2 SQIVND, per germline (reference sequence). As DNA, the CDR3 is TGTGCCAGTAGCCCTAGTGTTGTGCTCGGGGAGACCCAGTACTTC. Its protein is CASSPSVVLGETQYF. Using reference TRBV19 and TRBJ2-5 for the parts outside the CDR3, the full variable domain is DGGITQSPKYLFRKEGQNVTLSCEQNLNHDAMYWYRQDPGQGLRLIYYSQIVNDFQKGDIAEGYSVSREKKESFPLTVTSAQKNPTAFYLCASSPSVVLGETQYFGPGTRLLVL.

This chain links TRBV15 with TRBJ1-1; TRBD1 might be the D (5 bases). The CDR3 has 15 amino acids. CDR1 is LNHNV, CDR2 YYDKDF, per germline (reference sequence). Trimming cost V 4 bases and J 2 bases, with 14 bases left between them. CDR3 nucleotide sequence: TGTGCCACCAGCAAGGGGTCGTCAAGAAACACTGAAGCTTTCTTT. This encodes CATSKGSSRNTEAFF.

This rearrangement joins TRBV5-1 to TRBJ1-1; TRBD1 is a possible D gene (5 bases). The CDR3 runs 15 residues. Germline V gene lookup returns CDR1 SGHRS and CDR2 YFSETQ. The germline V and J ends were trimmed by 3 bases and 1 base, with 13 bases remaining between them. CDR3: CASSSETVRNTEAFF. The CDR3 nucleotides read TGCGCCAGCAGCTCTGAGACAGTACGGAACACTGAAGCTTTCTTT.

V gene TRBV5-8 combines with J gene TRBJ2-7; TRBD2 matches at 8 bases. The V segment lost 4 bases and the J segment 2 bases; nucleotides outside the gene matches: 8. CDR1 is SGHTS, CDR2 YDEGEE, per germline. The CDR3 runs 15 residues. The CDR3 loop is CASSLGGGSTYEQYF. The CDR3 DNA reads TGTGCCAGCAGCCTCGGGGGGGGTTCCACCTACGAGCAGTACTTC.

This chain links TRBV28 with TRBJ2-5; 10 bases map to TRBD2. Trimming took 5 bases from V and 6 from J; bases not matched to a gene: 18. Germline V lookup: CDR1 MDHEN, CDR2 SYDVKM. The CDR3 covers 18 residues. The CDR3 bases are TGTGCCAGCAGTCCCTCCCCCTGGGGAGCGGGGGGGCGAAAGACCCAGTACTTC. This codes for CASSPSPWGAGGRKTQYF.

The chain recombines TRBV11-2 with TRBJ1-2; D gene unclear. Deletions cut 0 bases from V and 11 bases from J, with 13 bases between. Germline lookup yields CDR1 SGHAT and CDR2 FQNNGV. This CDR3 is 13 amino acids long. The CDR3 DNA reads as TGTGCCAGCAGCTTAGATCCGAAGACAAAGTACACCTTC. Translation gives CASSLDPKTKYTF. The full variable domain, rest sourced from reference TRBV11-2 and TRBJ1-2, is EAGVAQSPRYKIIEKRQSVAFWCNPISGHATLYWYQQILGQGPKLLIQFQNNGVVDDSQLPKDRFSAERLKGVDSTLKIQPAKLEDSAVYLCASSLDPKTKYTFGSGTRLTVV.

This chain connects TRBV5-4 to TRBJ2-2, with 8 bases matching TRBD1. V trimming: 3 bases; J trimming: 5 bases; junction bases outside the gene matches: 6. This CDR3 has 15 residues. Germline V gives CDR1 SGHNT, CDR2 YYREEE (reference sequence). This CDR3 reads CASSSPGQVTGELFF. The CDR3 coding sequence is TGTGCCAGCAGCTCCCCGGGACAGGTAACCGGGGAGCTGTTTTTT.

The rearrangement uses TRBV2 and TRBJ1-4; tentatively, D is TRBD1 (6 bases). Germline values: CDR1 SNHLY, CDR2 FYNNEI. Trimming shortened V by 4 bases and J by 5 bases, and 14 bases separated the two germline ends. The CDR3 spans 15 residues. The CDR3 reads CASSAFPTGNEKLFF. The CDR3 nucleotides read TGTGCCAGCAGTGCCTTCCCCACAGGGAATGAAAAACTGTTTTTT.

J is TRBJ2-7 and V is TRBV13; D may be TRBD2 (6 bases). Between the trimmed V and J ends, which lost 1 base and 7 bases, there was a span of 11 bases. Germline-derived CDR1 and CDR2 are PRHDT and FYEKMQ (reference sequence). This CDR3 is 13 amino acids long. CDR3 protein: CASSLARGVEQYF. The CDR3 DNA reads TGTGCCAGCAGCTTAGCGCGGGGTGTTGAGCAGTACTTC.

The chain couples TRBV7-8 to TRBJ1-1; weak D call: TRBD1 (6 bases). The V gene lost 3 bases and the J gene lost 0 bases, with 11 bases spanning the gap. The CDR3 totals 15 residues. Germline V lookup: CDR1 SGHVS, CDR2 FQNEAQ. The CDR3 reads CASSFPGHLNTEAFF. CDR3 nucleotide sequence: TGTGCCAGCAGCTTTCCGGGACACTTGAACACTGAAGCTTTCTTT. Together with reference TRBV7-8 and TRBJ1-1, the CDR3 gives the full variable domain: GAGVSQSPRYKVAKRGQDVALRCDPISGHVSLFWYQQALGQGPEFLTYFQNEAQLDKSGLPSDRFFAERPEGSVSTLKIQRTQQEDSAVYLCASSFPGHLNTEAFFGQGTRLTVV.

The count of this clone is one. V gene TRBV29-1 combines with J gene TRBJ2-7; 8 bases match TRBD1. The CDR3 is 14 amino acids. Germline V lookup: CDR1 SQVTM, CDR2 ANQGSEA. The J segment lost 0 bases and the V segment lost 6 bases, leaving 7 bases of the junction unmatched. CDR3 nucleotide sequence: TGCAGCGTAGGACAGGGTGGCCTCTCCTACGAGCAGTACTTC. Its translation: CSVGQGGLSYEQYF.